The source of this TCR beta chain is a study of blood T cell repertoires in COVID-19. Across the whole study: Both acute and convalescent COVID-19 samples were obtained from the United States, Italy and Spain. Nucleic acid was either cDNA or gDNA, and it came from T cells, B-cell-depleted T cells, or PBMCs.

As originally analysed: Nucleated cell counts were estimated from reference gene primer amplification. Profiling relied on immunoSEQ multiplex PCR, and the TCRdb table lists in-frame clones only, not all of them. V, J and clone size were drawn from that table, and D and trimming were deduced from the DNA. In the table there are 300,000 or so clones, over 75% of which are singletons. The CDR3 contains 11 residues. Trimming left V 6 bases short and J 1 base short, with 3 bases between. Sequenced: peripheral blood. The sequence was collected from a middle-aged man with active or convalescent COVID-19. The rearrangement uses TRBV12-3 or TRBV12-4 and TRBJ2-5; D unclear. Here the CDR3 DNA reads TGTGCCAGCAGCATCCAAGAGACCCAGTACTTC. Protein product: CASSIQETQYF.